The 27 T cell receptor beta chains below were found in one sample sequenced in a study of cytomegalovirus exposure and HLA in healthy donors. Profiling relied on immunoSEQ multiplex PCR, and the TCRdb table lists in-frame clones only, not all of them. The data show roughly 60,000 clones, about 95% seen once. The sequencing input was PBMCs. The receptor source for this set is a man between 18 and 35 years old in good health and CMV-seronegative.

This rearrangement joins TRBV25-1 to TRBJ2-5, with 10 bases that match TRBD1. Germline lookup yields CDR1 MGHDK and CDR2 SYGVNS. The CDR3 has 14 residues. The V and J ends lost 6 bases and 5 bases, in that order; junction bases with no gene match: 6. This chain's CDR3 is CASSAGTGVETQYF. DNA for the CDR3: TGTGCCAGCAGCGCAGGGACAGGGGTTGAGACCCAGTACTTC.

The chain carries TRBV5-1 and TRBJ2-1, with a weak D call TRBD2 (7 bases). The CDR3 is 14 amino acids. V dropped 6 bases and J dropped 8 bases, with 18 bases sitting between them. Germline V lookup: CDR1 SGHRS, CDR2 YFSETQ. The CDR3 is CASKGVGGLDEQFF. CDR3 nucleotides: TGCGCCAGCAAGGGGGTCGGGGGGTTGGATGAGCAGTTCTTC.

This chain uses TRBV18 with TRBJ2-3; TRBD1 is a possible D gene (6 bases). The CDR3 length is 15 residues. V was pared by 2 bases and J by 4 bases, with 13 bases between. Germline loops: CDR1 KGHSH, CDR2 LQKENI. CDR3 loop: CASSPWTDLSDTQYF. The CDR3 nucleotides read TGTGCCAGCTCACCATGGACAGATCTCTCAGATACGCAGTATTTT.

The chain has TRBV4-1 and TRBJ2-1; TRBD2 might be the D (6 bases). Looked up from germline, CDR1 is MGHRA and CDR2 is YSYEKL. V lost 3 bases, J lost 5 bases, and 14 bases lay in between. CDR3 length equals 15 residues. CDR3 sequence: CASSQGTWGDNEQFF. DNA for the CDR3: TGCGCCAGCAGCCAGGGCACTTGGGGGGACAATGAGCAGTTCTTC.

This clone was detected only once. The V gene is TRBV18, the J gene TRBJ1-2; 7 bases are shared with TRBD1. Germline V gene lookup returns CDR1 KGHSH and CDR2 LQKENI. V was clipped by 0 bases and J by 7 bases; unmatched bases: 2. There are 13 residues in the CDR3. This CDR3 is CASSPPDRSGYTF. In DNA, the CDR3 is TGTGCCAGCTCACCACCGGACAGGAGTGGCTACACCTTC.

V gene TRBV7-9 combines with J gene TRBJ2-7; weak D call: TRBD2 (6 bases). Germline V gene lookup returns CDR1 SEHNR and CDR2 FQNEAQ (reference sequence). This CDR3 has 15 residues. V was cut by 3 bases and J by 5 bases, with 17 bases left in between. CDR3 sequence (DNA): TGTGCCAGCAGCTTCATCGGGGGAGCACTCCACGAGCAGTACTTC. Its translation is CASSFIGGALHEQYF.

The gene calls are TRBV11-2 and TRBJ2-2, with a weak D call TRBD1 (5 bases). The CDR3 is 15 amino acids. CDR1 and CDR2 (germline): SGHAT, FQNNGV. Between the trimmed V and J ends, which lost 5 bases and 0 bases, there was a span of 10 bases. DNA for the CDR3: TGTGCCAGCAGCGTACAGGTCGCGAACACCGGGGAGCTGTTTTTT. Residues: CASSVQVANTGELFF. Together with reference TRBV11-2 and TRBJ2-2, the CDR3 gives the full variable domain: EAGVAQSPRYKIIEKRQSVAFWCNPISGHATLYWYQQILGQGPKLLIQFQNNGVVDDSQLPKDRFSAERLKGVDSTLKIQPAKLEDSAVYLCASSVQVANTGELFFGEGSRLTVL.

The chain carries TRBV14 and TRBJ2-1; the D is unclear. Germline-derived CDR1 and CDR2 are SGHDN and FVKESK. V was clipped by 1 base and J by 10 bases, with 14 bases between them. The CDR3 has 14 amino acids. The CDR3 nucleotides are TGTGCCAGCAGCCAAGTAAGCGCACTTGCCGAGCAGTTCTTC. Residues: CASSQVSALAEQFF. The entire variable domain, with the rest obtained from reference TRBV14 and TRBJ2-1, is as follows: EAGVTQFPSHSVIEKGQTVTLRCDPISGHDNLYWYRRVMGKEIKFLLHFVKESKQDESGMPNNRFLAERTGGTYSTLKVQPAELEDSGVYFCASSQVSALAEQFFGPGTRLTVL.

V usage is TRBV6-4 and J usage is TRBJ2-2; D is perhaps TRBD1 (6 bases). The ends were cut back, 2 bases at V and 6 bases at J, with 16 bases in the middle. The CDR3 is 16 amino acids. Germline CDR1 MRHNA, CDR2 SNTAGT. The CDR3 DNA reads as TGTGCCAGCAGTGACCTGGCAGGGGATGATGCCGGGGAGCTGTTTTTT. Its translation is CASSDLAGDDAGELFF.

The genes are TRBV5-6 and TRBJ1-2; D uncertain. The V and J ends lost 0 bases and 4 bases respectively, with 7 bases between them. The CDR3 length is 13 residues. The germline V gene encodes CDR1 SGHDT and CDR2 YYEEEE. CDR3 region: CASSLVLGYGYTF. In nucleotides, the CDR3 is TGTGCCAGCAGCTTGGTCCTCGGCTATGGCTACACCTTC. The full variable domain, completed using reference TRBV5-6 and TRBJ1-2, is DAGVTQSPTHLIKTRGQQVTLRCSPKSGHDTVSWYQQALGQGPQFIFQYYEEEERQRGNFPDRFSGHQFPNYSSELNVNALLLGDSALYLCASSLVLGYGYTFGSGTRLTVV.

V is TRBV6-1 and J is TRBJ2-7, with D perhaps matching TRBD2 (6 bases). The CDR3 length is 14 residues. V was trimmed by 1 base and J by 2 bases, leaving 9 bases between them. Germline CDR1 MNHNS, CDR2 SASEGT. In DNA, the CDR3 is TGTGCCAGCAGTGAAGTCGGGGGAACCTACGAGCAGTACTTC. Translation gives CASSEVGGTYEQYF.

The chain uses TRBV5-5 and TRBJ2-1, with 8 nucleotides matching TRBD2. The CDR3 covers 16 residues. V shed 5 bases, J shed 6 bases, and the junction held 13 bases outside the gene matches. From germline, CDR1 is SGHKS and CDR2 YYEKEE (reference sequence). CDR3 in DNA: TGTGCCAGCAGTCCTGACTCCAGCGGGAGTATCAATGAGCAGTTCTTC. This codes for CASSPDSSGSINEQFF.

The chain couples TRBV29-1 to TRBJ2-7; 10 bases line up with TRBD1. The junction had 6 bases not matched to a gene; V was cut back by 7 bases and J by 6 bases. This CDR3 has 12 amino acids. The germline gives CDR1 SQVTM, CDR2 ANQGSEA. CDR3 loop: CSAGTGVPEQYF. For the CDR3, the DNA is TGCAGCGCCGGGACAGGGGTTCCCGAGCAGTACTTC.

V usage is TRBV6-5 and J usage is TRBJ1-5; 9 bases match TRBD1. The junction had 0 bases not matched to a gene; V was cut back by 5 bases and J by 4 bases. Germline V gene sequence: CDR1 MNHEY, CDR2 SVGAGI. There are 13 residues in the CDR3. CDR3 coding DNA: TGTGCCAGCAGTGGGACAGGGAATCAGCCCCAGCATTTT. It yields the protein CASSGTGNQPQHF.

This clone turned up a few times. The chain employs TRBV5-6 and TRBJ2-6, with TRBD2 matching over 7 bases. J gave up 2 bases and V 4 bases, and 0 bases lay outside the gene matches. There are 14 residues in the CDR3. Germline loops: CDR1 SGHDT, CDR2 YYEEEE. The CDR3: CASSRGAGANVLTF. The CDR3 DNA reads as TGTGCCAGCAGCCGGGGGGCTGGGGCCAACGTCCTGACTTTC. The full variable domain, completed using reference TRBV5-6 and TRBJ2-6, is DAGVTQSPTHLIKTRGQQVTLRCSPKSGHDTVSWYQQALGQGPQFIFQYYEEEERQRGNFPDRFSGHQFPNYSSELNVNALLLGDSALYLCASSRGAGANVLTFGAGSRLTVL.

This chain uses TRBV28 with TRBJ2-7, with D perhaps matching TRBD2 (5 bases). This CDR3 is built from 14 residues. V lost 3 bases and J lost 3, with 12 bases in between. Germline V CDR1 and CDR2: MDHEN, SYDVKM. In DNA form, the CDR3 reads TGTGCCAGCAGTTTGGGCAGAGAGGGCTACGAGCAGTACTTC. This encodes CASSLGREGYEQYF.

The chain recombines TRBV19 with TRBJ2-7; no clear D gene. In germline, CDR1 is LNHDA, CDR2 SQIVND (reference sequence). The V end lost 1 base, the J end lost 3 bases, and 7 bases lay between the germline ends. The CDR3 contains 13 residues. For the CDR3, the DNA is TGTGCCAGTAGTATAGGTAGCAGCTACGAGCAGTACTTC. This encodes CASSIGSSYEQYF.

This chain uses TRBV9 with TRBJ2-1; D possibly corresponds to TRBD2 (5 bases). Germline assignment: CDR1 SGDLS and CDR2 YYNGEE. This CDR3 region has 15 residues. The ends were cut back, 6 bases at V and 2 bases at J, with 15 bases in the middle. The CDR3 is CASTKGGSAYNEQFF. Here the CDR3 DNA reads TGTGCCAGCACCAAAGGAGGTAGCGCCTACAATGAGCAGTTCTTC.

The J gene is TRBJ2-1, the V gene TRBV6-1; D perhaps matches TRBD1 (6 bases). V lost 5 bases and J lost 10, with 15 bases in between. This CDR3 is built from 13 residues. Germline assignment: CDR1 MNHNS and CDR2 SASEGT. The CDR3 nucleotides are TGTGCCAGCAGTTCCCAATCAGGACAGGAGCAGTTCTTC. This sequence encodes CASSSQSGQEQFF.

The rearrangement links TRBV6-5 to TRBJ1-1, with no clear D. The length of the CDR3 is 13 residues. Germline CDR1 is MNHEY and CDR2 is SVGAGI. Trimming pared 2 bases from V and 5 bases from J, leaving 9 bases between. The CDR3 DNA reads TGTGCCAGCAGTTACAACATTCAAACTGAAGCTTTCTTT. Residues: CASSYNIQTEAFF.

The CDR3 DNA reads as TGTGCCAGCAGCTCCCTATGGAGGAGCTCCTACAATGAGCAGTTCTTC. Translated: CASSSLWRSSYNEQFF. J is TRBJ2-1 and V is TRBV5-6, with a tentative D call TRBD2 (5 bases). This CDR3 has 16 residues. Trimming removed 3 bases at V and 0 bases at J, with 13 bases between. Germline CDR1 and CDR2: SGHDT and YYEEEE.

V and J are TRBV7-9 and TRBJ1-5, with 7 bases lining up with TRBD1. The CDR3 is 14 amino acids. V trimming: 3 bases; J trimming: 5 bases; junction bases outside the gene matches: 4. Germline CDR1 and CDR2: SEHNR and FQNEAQ (reference sequence). For the CDR3, the DNA is TGTGCCAGCAGCTTCGGGACAGTGGATCAGCCCCAGCATTTT. This sequence encodes CASSFGTVDQPQHF.

This chain joins TRBV19 and TRBJ1-4; unclear D gene. Germline V gene data show CDR1 as LNHDA and CDR2 as SQIVND (reference sequence). The V gene lost 5 bases and the J gene lost 2 bases, with 12 bases spanning the gap. CDR3 length equals 15 residues. The CDR3: CASSPRGVTNEKLFF. DNA of the CDR3: TGTGCCAGTAGTCCACGGGGAGTTACTAATGAAAAACTGTTTTTT.

V and J are TRBV10-3 and TRBJ2-7; 8 positions match TRBD2. V gave up 2 bases and J gave up 5 bases; unmatched junction bases: 8. The CDR3 is 15 amino acids. CDR1 is ENHRY, CDR2 SYGVKD, per germline. The CDR3 reads CAISEPLAGGDEQYF. The CDR3, as DNA: TGTGCCATCAGTGAGCCCCTAGCGGGTGGAGACGAGCAGTACTTC.

The J gene is TRBJ2-4, the V gene TRBV28, with TRBD1 identical over 8 bases. Trimming took 5 bases from V and 8 from J; bases not matched to a gene: 8. CDR3 length equals 14 residues. Germline V gene lookup returns CDR1 MDHEN and CDR2 SYDVKM. The CDR3 bases are TGTGCCAGCAGTCAAATCGGACAGGGAGACATTCAGTACTTC. It is translated as CASSQIGQGDIQYF.

The CDR3 DNA follows: TGTGCCAGCAGCCAAGACGGGACAGGGGGAAACATTCAGTACTTC. Translating gives CASSQDGTGGNIQYF. V usage is TRBV4-2 and J usage is TRBJ2-4, with 11 bases aligning to TRBD1. CDR1 is LGHNA and CDR2 is YNFKEQ in the germline V gene. Trimming cost V 0 bases and J 6 bases; bases outside gene matches: 1. The CDR3 totals 15 residues.

V gene TRBV30 combines with J gene TRBJ2-7, with TRBD1 as a possible D gene (6 bases). This CDR3 spans 14 amino acids. The V end lost 2 bases, the J end lost 7 bases, and 18 bases lay between the germline ends. The germline gives CDR1 GTSNPN, CDR2 SVGIG (reference sequence). CDR3 sequence reads: CAWSYGGRPGEQYF. The CDR3 nucleotides read TGTGCCTGGAGTTATGGGGGCAGGCCTGGAGAGCAGTACTTC.